This TCR beta chain derives from a study of post-analysis software for immune sequencing data (dated by TCRdb to about 2015). About the investigation overall: The recorded disease courses included relapsing-remitting, secondary progressive and progressive-relapsing multiple sclerosis, and some patients had no subtype annotation. Patient repertoires were compared against about twelve previously published healthy control repertoires from donors aged roughly 6 to 27 years. A subset of samples was prepared in parallel using single-end sample barcoding, then pooled and co-amplified after Illumina adapter ligation.

To demonstrate the VDJtools post-analysis software, the study profiled TCR beta repertoires from the peripheral blood of about a dozen young patients with multiple sclerosis. The patients with multiple sclerosis were children and adolescents between roughly 6 and 15 years of age. With regard to this clonotype: The specificity of this receptor is unknown. The input lacks base qualities; no much larger clone sits a single base away.

The CDR3 spans 15 residues, from the cysteine through the phenylalanine. The sequence is cut down to CDR3 DNA, 45 bases in frame from base 1. CDR1 and CDR2, looked up from the germline V gene, are SGHTA and FQGNSA. V loses 3 bases of germline sequence and J loses 6 bases, and the interval between the two ends is 14 bases. The study at large found these results: Four to six TRBV segments, including TRBV5-6, TRBV5-1 and TRBV20-1, were significantly more frequent in patients than controls. The control group was slightly older than the multiple sclerosis patient group. Direct clustering with F measure showed strong co-clustering of samples prepared in the same batch, prompting a batch-effect correction. Multiple sclerosis patients had significantly lower normalized Chao1 diversity than controls, a result that suggests substantial peripheral T-cell clonal expansion.

The library was obtained by PCR. This sample was sequenced with an Illumina HiSeq 2500. Unique molecular identifiers were incorporated into TCR beta cDNA libraries to reduce PCR and sequencing biases. Every 1 to 10 million input T cells yielded roughly 500,000 cDNA molecules, meaning each molecule approximated one T cell. The patient libraries were prepared and sequenced using the same protocol as the earlier healthy control dataset. Within a given batch, samples were prepared together, multiplexed and sequenced on the same HiSeq lane. The study's processing was this. Raw barcoded reads were processed with MIGEC, discarding single-read molecular identifier groups before consensus assembly and CDR3 extraction. Clonotype tables were post-analysed with VDJtools, normalizing diversity by down-sampling all datasets to the smallest sample size. In repertoire overlap clustering, CDR3 amino acid sequences, but not nucleotide sequences, were matched to correct batch-related cross-sample contamination. The public reads were run again by TCRdb, first through fastp at Q25 and then through MiXCR, and only productive beta chains were kept. Each CDR3 protein gets just one entry, which takes the most common genes and DNA from the rows behind it. TCRdb's processing, not the study's, gives the V and J calls here. The sample includes some 800,000 distinct CDR3 sequences, with around 46% observed a single time. The ten most abundant clones make up roughly 4.4% of the sample.

This receptor chain uses TRBV7-2 and TRBJ2-2; D gene: possibly TRBD2, on 7 matching bases. The clonotype comes from a girl aged 5-17 years with multiple sclerosis. The sample comprised blood. Read as DNA, the sequence is TGTGCCAGCAGCTTGAGGGGGGGAGCAGCCGGGGAGCTGTTTTTT. Translation gives CASSLRGGAAGELFF.